This T cell receptor (beta chain) was captured in a study of cytotoxic CD8 clonotypes in ibrutinib-treated CLL. At the level of the study: Partial responses numbered roughly 25 and complete responses 2; after a median around 72 months, roughly 14 stayed remitted and roughly twelve progressed. Response samples were taken after a median roughly 12 months of treatment, range 6 to 36.

Trimming at V came to 5 bases and at J to 3 bases, leaving 19 bases not matched to a gene. CDR3 length: 18 residues. CDR1 and CDR2 (germline): LNHNV, YYDKDF (reference sequence). Data came from immunoSEQ multiplex PCR; TCRdb stores just in-frame clones and leaves some out. Of just over 200,000 clones in the sample, 70% were seen once. Source: PBMCs, taken after 12 months of ibrutinib treatment. The chain couples TRBV15 to TRBJ2-7, with TRBD2 matching over 7 bases. The TCR sequence derives from a human donor with chronic lymphocytic leukemia. For the CDR3, the DNA is TGTGCCACCAGCTGGGGGACTAAAAGACTGCGTATTAACTACGAGCAGTACTTC. The encoded protein is CATSWGTKRLRINYEQYF.